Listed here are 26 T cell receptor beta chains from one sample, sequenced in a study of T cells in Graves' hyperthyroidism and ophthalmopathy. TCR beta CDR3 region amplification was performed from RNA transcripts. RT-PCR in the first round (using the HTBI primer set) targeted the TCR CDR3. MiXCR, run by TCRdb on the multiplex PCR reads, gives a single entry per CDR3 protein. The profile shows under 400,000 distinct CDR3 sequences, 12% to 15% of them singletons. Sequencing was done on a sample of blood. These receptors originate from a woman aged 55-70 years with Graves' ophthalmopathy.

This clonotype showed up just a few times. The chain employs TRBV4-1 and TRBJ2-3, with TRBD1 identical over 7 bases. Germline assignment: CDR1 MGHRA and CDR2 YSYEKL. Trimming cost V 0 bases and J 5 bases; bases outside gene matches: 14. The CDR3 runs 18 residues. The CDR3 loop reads CASSQDRVRTGVLDTQYF. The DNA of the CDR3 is TGCGCCAGCAGCCAAGATCGGGTGAGGACAGGTGTATTAGATACGCAGTATTTT.

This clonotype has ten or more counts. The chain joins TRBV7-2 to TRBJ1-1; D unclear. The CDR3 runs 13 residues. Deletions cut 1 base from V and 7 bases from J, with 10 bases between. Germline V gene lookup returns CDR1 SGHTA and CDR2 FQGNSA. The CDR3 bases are TGTGCCAGCAGCTTAGTTACGCAATTTGAAGCTTTCTTT. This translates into CASSLVTQFEAFF.

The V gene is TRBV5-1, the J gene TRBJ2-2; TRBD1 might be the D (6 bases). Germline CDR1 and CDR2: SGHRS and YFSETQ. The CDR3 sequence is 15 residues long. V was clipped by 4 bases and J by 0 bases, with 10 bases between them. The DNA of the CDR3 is TGCGCCAGCAGCCGCGCAGGGGCGAACACCGGGGAGCTGTTTTTT. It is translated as CASSRAGANTGELFF.

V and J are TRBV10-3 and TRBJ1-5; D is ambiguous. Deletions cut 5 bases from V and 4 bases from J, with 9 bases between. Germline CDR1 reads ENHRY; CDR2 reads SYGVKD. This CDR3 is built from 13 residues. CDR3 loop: CAISISGNQPQHF. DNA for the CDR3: TGTGCCATCAGTATATCGGGTAATCAGCCCCAGCATTTT.

The CDR3 coding sequence is TGTGCCAGCAGTTTAAGCCTGACAGATGGAGACTATGGCTACACCTTC. Translation: CASSLSLTDGDYGYTF. The gene calls are TRBV12-3 or TRBV12-4 and TRBJ1-2; TRBD1 might be the D (5 bases). The V end lost 2 bases, the J end lost 3 bases, and 16 bases lay between the germline ends. The length of the CDR3 is 16 residues.

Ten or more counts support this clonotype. CDR3 sequence reads: CASGTSRNPIEQFF. DNA of the CDR3: TGTGCCAGCGGCACCTCTAGAAACCCCATAGAGCAGTTCTTC. The rearrangement links TRBV28 to TRBJ2-1; D is uncertain. Germline CDR1 reads MDHEN; CDR2 reads SYDVKM. Trimming removed 8 bases from V and 10 bases from J, with 21 bases in between. CDR3 size: 14 residues. The complete variable domain, with remaining parts taken from reference TRBV28 and TRBJ2-1, reads DVKVTQSSRYLVKRTGEKVFLECVQDMDHENMFWYRQDPGLGLRLIYFSYDVKMKEKGDIPEGYSVSREKKERFSLILESASTNQTSMYLCASGTSRNPIEQFFGPGTRLTVL.

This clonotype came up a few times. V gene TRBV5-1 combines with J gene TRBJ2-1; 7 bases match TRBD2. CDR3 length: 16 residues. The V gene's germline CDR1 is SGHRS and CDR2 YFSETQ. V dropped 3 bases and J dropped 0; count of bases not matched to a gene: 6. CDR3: CASSSGLAVSYNEQFF. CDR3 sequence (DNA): TGCGCCAGCAGCTCCGGGCTAGCGGTCTCCTACAATGAGCAGTTCTTC.

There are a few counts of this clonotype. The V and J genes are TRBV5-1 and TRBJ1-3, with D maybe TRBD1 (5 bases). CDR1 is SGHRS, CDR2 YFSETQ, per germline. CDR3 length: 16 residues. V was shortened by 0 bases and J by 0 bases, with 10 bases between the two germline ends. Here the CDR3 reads CASSLGGISSGNTIYF. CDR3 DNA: TGCGCCAGCAGCTTGGGGGGGATCAGCTCTGGAAACACCATATATTTT.

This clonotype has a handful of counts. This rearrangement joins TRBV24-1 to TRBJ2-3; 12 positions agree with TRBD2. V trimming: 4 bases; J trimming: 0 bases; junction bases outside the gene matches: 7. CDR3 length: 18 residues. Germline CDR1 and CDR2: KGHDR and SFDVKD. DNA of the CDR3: TGTGCCACCAGTGACCCCAGGACTAGCGGGACTAGCACAGATACGCAGTATTTT. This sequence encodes CATSDPRTSGTSTDTQYF.

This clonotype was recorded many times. CDR3 region: CASSVYSATSSYNEQFF. Here the CDR3 DNA reads TGTGCCAGCAGTGTGTATAGCGCCACAAGCTCCTACAATGAGCAGTTCTTC. V gene TRBV2 combines with J gene TRBJ2-1; the D gene is possibly TRBD2 (5 bases). The CDR3 length is 17 residues. CDR1 and CDR2 (germline): SNHLY, FYNNEI. Trimming shortened V by 4 bases and J by 0 bases, and 16 bases separated the two germline ends.

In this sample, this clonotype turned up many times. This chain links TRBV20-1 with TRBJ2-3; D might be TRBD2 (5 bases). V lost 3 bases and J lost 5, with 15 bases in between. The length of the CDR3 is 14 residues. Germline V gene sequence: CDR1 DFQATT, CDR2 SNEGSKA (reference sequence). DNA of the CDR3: TGCAGTGCTAGGGCTCGGGGAGCGGTAGATACGCAGTATTTT. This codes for CSARARGAVDTQYF.

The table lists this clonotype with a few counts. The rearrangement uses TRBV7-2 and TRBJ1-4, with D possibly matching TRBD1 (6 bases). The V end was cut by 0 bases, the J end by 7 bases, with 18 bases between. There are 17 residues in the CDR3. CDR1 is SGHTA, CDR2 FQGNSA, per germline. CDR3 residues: CASSLAPQGRASEKLFF. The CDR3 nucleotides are TGTGCCAGCAGCTTAGCCCCTCAGGGGCGGGCGTCTGAAAAACTGTTTTTT.

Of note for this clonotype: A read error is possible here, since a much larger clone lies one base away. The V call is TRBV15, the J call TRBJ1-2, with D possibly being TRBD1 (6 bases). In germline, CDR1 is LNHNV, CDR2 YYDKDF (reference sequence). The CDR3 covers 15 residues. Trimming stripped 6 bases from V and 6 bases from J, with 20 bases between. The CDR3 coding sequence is TGTGCCACCAGTCGAGCTACGGGACAACTCCATGGCTACACCTTC. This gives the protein CATSRATGQLHGYTF.

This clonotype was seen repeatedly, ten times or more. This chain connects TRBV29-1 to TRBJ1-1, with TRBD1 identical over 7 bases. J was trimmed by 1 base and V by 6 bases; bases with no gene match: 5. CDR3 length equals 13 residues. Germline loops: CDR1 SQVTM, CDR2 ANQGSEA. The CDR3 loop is CSVAGTANTEAFF. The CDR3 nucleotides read TGCAGCGTCGCCGGGACAGCGAACACTGAAGCTTTCTTT.

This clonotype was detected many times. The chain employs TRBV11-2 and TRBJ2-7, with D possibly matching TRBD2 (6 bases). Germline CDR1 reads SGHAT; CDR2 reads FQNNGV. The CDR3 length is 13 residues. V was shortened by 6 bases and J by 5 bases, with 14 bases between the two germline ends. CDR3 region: CASRRSSVDEQYF. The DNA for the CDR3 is TGTGCCAGCAGACGATCTAGCGTCGACGAGCAGTACTTC. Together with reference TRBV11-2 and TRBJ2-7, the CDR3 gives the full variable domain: EAGVAQSPRYKIIEKRQSVAFWCNPISGHATLYWYQQILGQGPKLLIQFQNNGVVDDSQLPKDRFSAERLKGVDSTLKIQPAKLEDSAVYLCASRRSSVDEQYFGPGTRLTVT.

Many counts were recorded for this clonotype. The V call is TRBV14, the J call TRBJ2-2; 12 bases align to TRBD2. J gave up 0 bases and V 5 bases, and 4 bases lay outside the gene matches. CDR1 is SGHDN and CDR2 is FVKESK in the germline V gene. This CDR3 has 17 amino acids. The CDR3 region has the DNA TGTGCCAGCAGCAGGACTAGCGGGATGACGAACACCGGGGAGCTGTTTTTT. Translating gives CASSRTSGMTNTGELFF.

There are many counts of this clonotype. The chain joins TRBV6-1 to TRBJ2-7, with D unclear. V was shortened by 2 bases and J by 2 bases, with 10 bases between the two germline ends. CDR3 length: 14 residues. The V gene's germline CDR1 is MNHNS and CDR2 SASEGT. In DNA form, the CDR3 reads TGTGCCAGCAGTGAAAGGGTACAGACCTACGAGCAGTACTTC. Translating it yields CASSERVQTYEQYF.

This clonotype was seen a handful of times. The CDR3 DNA reads as TGTGCCAGTACGGACGGATACAATGAGCAGTTCTTC. Translated: CASTDGYNEQFF. The J gene is TRBJ2-1, the V gene TRBV19, with D unresolved. This CDR3 is built from 12 residues. The germline V and J ends were trimmed by 7 bases and 4 bases, with 8 bases remaining between them. Germline CDR1 and CDR2: LNHDA and SQIVND (reference sequence).

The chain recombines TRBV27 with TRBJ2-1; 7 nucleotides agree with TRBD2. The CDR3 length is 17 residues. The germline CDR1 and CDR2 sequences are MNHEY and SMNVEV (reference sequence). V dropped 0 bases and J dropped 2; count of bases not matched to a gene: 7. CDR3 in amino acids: CASSLSTPGLAYNEQFF. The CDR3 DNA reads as TGTGCCAGCAGTTTATCGACCCCAGGACTAGCCTACAATGAGCAGTTCTTC.

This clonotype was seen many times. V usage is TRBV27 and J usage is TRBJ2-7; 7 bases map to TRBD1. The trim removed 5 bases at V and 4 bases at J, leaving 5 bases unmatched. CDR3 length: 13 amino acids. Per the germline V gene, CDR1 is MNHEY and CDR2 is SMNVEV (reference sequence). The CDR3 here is CASSIRQGYEQYF. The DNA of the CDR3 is TGTGCCAGCAGTATAAGACAGGGATACGAGCAGTACTTC.

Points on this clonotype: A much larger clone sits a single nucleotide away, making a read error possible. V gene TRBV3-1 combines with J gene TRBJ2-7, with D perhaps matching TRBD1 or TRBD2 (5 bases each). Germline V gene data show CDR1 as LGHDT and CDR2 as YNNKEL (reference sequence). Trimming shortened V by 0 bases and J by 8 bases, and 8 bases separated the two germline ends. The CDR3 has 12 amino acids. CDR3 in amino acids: CASSQDLGQQYF. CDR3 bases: TGTGCCAGCAGCCAAGATCTGGGACAGCAGTACTTC.

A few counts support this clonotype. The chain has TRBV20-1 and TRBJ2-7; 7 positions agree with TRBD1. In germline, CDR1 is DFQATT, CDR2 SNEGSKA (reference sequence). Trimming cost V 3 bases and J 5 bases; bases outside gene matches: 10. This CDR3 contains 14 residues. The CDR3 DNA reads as TGCAGTGCTAGGGCGACAGGGCAGAGGGACGAGCAGTACTTC. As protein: CSARATGQRDEQYF.

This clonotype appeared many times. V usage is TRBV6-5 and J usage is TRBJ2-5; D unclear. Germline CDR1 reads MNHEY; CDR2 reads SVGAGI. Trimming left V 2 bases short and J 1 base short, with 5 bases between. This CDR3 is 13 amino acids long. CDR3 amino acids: CASSYEIQETQYF. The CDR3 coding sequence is TGTGCCAGCAGTTACGAGATCCAAGAGACCCAGTACTTC.

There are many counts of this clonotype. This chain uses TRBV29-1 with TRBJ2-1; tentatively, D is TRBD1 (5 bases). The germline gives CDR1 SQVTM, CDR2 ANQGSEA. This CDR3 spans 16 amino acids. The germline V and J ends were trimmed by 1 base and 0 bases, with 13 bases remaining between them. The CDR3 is CSVEVLGHSSYNEQFF. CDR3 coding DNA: TGCAGCGTTGAAGTTCTAGGACATAGCTCCTACAATGAGCAGTTCTTC.

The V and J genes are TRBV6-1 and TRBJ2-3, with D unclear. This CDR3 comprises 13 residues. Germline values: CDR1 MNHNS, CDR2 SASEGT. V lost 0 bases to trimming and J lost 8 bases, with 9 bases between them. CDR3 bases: TGTGCCAGCAGTGAAGCGAGCACGGTTACGCAGTATTTT. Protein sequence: CASSEASTVTQYF.

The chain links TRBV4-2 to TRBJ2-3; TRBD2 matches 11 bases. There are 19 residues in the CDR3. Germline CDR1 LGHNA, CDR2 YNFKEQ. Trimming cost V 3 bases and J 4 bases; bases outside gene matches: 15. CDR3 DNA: TGTGCCAGCAGCCACCACCAGTCGAGACTAGCGGGAAAAGCAGATACGCAGTATTTT. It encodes CASSHHQSRLAGKADTQYF.